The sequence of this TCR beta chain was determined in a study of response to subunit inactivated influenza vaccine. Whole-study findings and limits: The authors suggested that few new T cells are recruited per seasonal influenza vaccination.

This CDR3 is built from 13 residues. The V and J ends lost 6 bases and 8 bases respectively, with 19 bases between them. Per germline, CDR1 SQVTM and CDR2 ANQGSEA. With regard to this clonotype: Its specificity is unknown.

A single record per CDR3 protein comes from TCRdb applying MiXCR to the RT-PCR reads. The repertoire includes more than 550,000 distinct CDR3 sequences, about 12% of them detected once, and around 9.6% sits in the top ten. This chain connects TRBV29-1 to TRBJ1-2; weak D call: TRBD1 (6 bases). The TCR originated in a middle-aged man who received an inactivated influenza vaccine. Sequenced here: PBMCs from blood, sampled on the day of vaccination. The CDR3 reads CSVRQGGPRGYTF. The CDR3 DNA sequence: TGCAGCGTGCGCCAAGGGGGGCCTCGGGGCTACACCTTC.